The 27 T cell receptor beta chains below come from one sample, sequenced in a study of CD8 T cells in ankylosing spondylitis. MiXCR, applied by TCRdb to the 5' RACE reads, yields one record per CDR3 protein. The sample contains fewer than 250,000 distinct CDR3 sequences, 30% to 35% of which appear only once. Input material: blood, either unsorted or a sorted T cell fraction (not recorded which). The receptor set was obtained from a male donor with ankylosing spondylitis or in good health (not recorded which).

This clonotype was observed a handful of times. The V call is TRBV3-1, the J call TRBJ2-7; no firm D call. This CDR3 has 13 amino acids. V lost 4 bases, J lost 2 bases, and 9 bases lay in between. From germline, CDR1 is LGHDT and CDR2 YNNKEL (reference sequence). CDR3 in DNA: TGTGCCAGCAGCCTGAATCGGGCCTACGAGCAGTACTTC. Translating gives CASSLNRAYEQYF.

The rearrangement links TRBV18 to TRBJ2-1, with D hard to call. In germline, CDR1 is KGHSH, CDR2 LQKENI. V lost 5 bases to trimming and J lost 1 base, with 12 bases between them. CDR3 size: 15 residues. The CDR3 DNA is TGTGCCAGCTCATCAGCGCTGACTTCCTACAATGAGCAGTTCTTC. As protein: CASSSALTSYNEQFF.

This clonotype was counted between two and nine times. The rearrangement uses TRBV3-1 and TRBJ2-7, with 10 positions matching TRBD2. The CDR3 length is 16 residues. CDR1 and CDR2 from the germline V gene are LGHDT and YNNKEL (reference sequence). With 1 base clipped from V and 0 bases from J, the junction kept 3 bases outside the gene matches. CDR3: CASSQATSGVSYEQYF. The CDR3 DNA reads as TGTGCCAGCAGCCAAGCTACTAGCGGGGTCTCCTACGAGCAGTACTTC.

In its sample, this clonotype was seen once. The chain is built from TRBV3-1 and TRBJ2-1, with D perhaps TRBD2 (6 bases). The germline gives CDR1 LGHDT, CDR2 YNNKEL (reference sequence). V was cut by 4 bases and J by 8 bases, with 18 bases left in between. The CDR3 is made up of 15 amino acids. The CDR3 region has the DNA TGTGCCAGCAGCCTACGGAGGGTTGGAGTGGATGAGCAGTTCTTC. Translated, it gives CASSLRRVGVDEQFF.

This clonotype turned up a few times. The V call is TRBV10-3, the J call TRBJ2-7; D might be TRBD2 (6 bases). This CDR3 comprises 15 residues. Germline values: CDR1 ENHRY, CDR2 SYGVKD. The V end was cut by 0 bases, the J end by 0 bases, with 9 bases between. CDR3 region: CAISESGGASYEQYF. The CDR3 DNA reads TGTGCCATCAGTGAGTCTGGCGGGGCCTCCTACGAGCAGTACTTC.

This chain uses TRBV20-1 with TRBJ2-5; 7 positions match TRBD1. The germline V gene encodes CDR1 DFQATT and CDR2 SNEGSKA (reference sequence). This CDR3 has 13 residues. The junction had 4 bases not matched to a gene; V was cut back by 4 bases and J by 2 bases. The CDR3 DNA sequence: TGCAGTGCTACCGGGACAGAACAAGAGACCCAGTACTTC. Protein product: CSATGTEQETQYF.

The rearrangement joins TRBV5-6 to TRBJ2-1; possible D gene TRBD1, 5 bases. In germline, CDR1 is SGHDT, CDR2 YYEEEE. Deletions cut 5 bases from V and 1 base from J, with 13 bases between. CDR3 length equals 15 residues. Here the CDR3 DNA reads TGTGCCAGCAGTTATCGTCAGGGATCCTACAATGAGCAGTTCTTC. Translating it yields CASSYRQGSYNEQFF.

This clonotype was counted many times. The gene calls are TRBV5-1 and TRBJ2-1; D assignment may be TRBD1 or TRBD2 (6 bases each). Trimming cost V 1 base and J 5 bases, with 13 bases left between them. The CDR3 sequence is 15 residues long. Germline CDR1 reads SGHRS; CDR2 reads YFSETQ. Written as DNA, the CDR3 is TGCGCCAGCAGCTTGTGGGGGGCTCAACACAATGAGCAGTTCTTC. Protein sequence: CASSLWGAQHNEQFF. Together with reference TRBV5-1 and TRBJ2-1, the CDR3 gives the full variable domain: KAGVTQTPRYLIKTRGQQVTLSCSPISGHRSVSWYQQTPGQGLQFLFEYFSETQRNKGNFPGRFSGRQFSNSRSEMNVSTLELGDSALYLCASSLWGAQHNEQFFGPGTRLTVL.

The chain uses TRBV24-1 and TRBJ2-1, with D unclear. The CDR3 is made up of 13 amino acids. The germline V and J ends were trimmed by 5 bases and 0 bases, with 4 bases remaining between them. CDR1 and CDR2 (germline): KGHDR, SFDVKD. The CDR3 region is CATSVGSYNEQFF. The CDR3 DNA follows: TGTGCCACCAGTGTAGGCTCCTACAATGAGCAGTTCTTC.

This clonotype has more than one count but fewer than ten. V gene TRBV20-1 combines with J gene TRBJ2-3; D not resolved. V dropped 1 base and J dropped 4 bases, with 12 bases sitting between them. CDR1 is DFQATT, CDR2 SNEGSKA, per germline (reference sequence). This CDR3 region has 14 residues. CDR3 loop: CSARVLNFADTQYF. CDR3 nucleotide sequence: TGCAGTGCTAGAGTTCTGAACTTTGCAGATACGCAGTATTTT.

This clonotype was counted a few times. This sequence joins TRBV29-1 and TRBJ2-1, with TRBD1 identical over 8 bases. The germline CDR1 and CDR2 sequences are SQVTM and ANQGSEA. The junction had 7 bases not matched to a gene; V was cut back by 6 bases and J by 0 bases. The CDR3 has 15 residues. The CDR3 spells CSVIRGPLSYNEQFF. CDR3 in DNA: TGCAGCGTGATCAGGGGGCCCCTCTCCTACAATGAGCAGTTCTTC.

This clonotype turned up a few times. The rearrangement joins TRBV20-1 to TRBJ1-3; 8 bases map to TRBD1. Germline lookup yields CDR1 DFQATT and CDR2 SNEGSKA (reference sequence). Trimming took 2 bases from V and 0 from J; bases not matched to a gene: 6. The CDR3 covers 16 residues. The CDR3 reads CSARISGGASGNTIYF. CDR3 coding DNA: TGCAGTGCTAGAATATCAGGGGGCGCCTCTGGAAACACCATATATTTT.

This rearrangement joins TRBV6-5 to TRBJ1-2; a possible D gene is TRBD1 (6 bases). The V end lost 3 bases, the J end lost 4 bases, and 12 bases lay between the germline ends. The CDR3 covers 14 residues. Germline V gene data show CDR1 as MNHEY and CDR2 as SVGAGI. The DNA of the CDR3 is TGTGCCAGCAGTTATAGGTCCAGGGGCTATGGCTACACCTTC. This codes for CASSYRSRGYGYTF.

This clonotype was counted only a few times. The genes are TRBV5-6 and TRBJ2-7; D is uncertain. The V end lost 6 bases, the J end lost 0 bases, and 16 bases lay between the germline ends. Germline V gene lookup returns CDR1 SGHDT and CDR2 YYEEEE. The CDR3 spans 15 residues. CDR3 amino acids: CASKARALSSYEQYF. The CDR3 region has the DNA TGTGCCAGCAAAGCCCGGGCCCTAAGCTCCTACGAGCAGTACTTC. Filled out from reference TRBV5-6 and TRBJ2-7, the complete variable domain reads DAGVTQSPTHLIKTRGQQVTLRCSPKSGHDTVSWYQQALGQGPQFIFQYYEEEERQRGNFPDRFSGHQFPNYSSELNVNALLLGDSALYLCASKARALSSYEQYFGPGTRLTVT.

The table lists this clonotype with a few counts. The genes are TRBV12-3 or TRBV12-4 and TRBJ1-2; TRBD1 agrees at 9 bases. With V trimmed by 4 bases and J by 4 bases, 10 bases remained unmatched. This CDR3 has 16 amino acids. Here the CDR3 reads CASSSTRDRDIYGYTF. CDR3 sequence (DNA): TGTGCCAGCAGTTCTACCCGGGACAGGGACATCTATGGCTACACCTTC.

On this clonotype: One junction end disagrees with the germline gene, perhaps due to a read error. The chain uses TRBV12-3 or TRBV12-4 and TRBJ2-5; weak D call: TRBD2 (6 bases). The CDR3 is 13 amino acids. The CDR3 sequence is CASSPFTAGLPDF. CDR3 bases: TGTGCCAGCAGCCCATTCACGGCGGGACTCCCGGACTTC.

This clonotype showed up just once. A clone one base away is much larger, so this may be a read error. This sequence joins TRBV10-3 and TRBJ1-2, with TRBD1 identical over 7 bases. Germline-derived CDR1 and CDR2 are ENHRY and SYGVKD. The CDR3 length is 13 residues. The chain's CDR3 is CAIREGQDYGDTF. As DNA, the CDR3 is TGTGCCATCAGGGAAGGACAGGACTATGGCGACACCTTC.

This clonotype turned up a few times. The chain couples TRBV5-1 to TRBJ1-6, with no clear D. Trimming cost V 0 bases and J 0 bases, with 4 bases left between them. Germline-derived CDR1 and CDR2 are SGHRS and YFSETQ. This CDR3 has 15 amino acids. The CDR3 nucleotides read TGCGCCAGCAGCTTGGGGAGCTCCTATAATTCACCCCTCCACTTT. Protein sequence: CASSLGSSYNSPLHF.

CDR3 in DNA: TGTGCCAGCAGCTTAGCCCCCCAAGGTGGGGATTCCGAGCAGTACTTC. It translates to CASSLAPQGGDSEQYF. J is TRBJ2-7 and V is TRBV7-9; D gene uncertain. Trimming removed 0 bases from V and 6 bases from J, with 18 bases in between. The CDR3 loop spans 16 amino acids. Germline V CDR1 and CDR2: SEHNR, FQNEAQ (reference sequence).

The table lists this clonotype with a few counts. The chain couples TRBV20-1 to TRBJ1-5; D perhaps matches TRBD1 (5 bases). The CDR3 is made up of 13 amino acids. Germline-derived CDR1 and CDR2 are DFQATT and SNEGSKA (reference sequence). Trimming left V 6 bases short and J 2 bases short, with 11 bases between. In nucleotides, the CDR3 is TGCAGTGCCCTCGGGGACGGCAATCAGCCCCAGCATTTT. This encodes CSALGDGNQPQHF.

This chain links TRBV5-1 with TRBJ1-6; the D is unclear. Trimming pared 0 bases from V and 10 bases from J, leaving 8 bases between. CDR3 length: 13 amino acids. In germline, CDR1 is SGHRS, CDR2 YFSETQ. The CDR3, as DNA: TGCGCCAGCAGCTTGGCTTTGGGGTCACCCCTCCACTTT. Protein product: CASSLALGSPLHF.

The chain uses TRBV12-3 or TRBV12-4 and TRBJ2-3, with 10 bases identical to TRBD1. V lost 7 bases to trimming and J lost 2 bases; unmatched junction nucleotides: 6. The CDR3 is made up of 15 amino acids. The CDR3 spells CASIRQGAITDTQYF. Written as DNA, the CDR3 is TGTGCCAGCATTCGACAGGGGGCGATCACAGATACGCAGTATTTT.

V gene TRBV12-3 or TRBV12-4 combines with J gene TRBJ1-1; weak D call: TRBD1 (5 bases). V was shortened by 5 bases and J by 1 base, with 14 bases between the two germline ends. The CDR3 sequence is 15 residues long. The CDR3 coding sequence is TGTGCCAGCAGTCCGCGGACACCGGCGAACACTGAAGCTTTCTTT. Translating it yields CASSPRTPANTEAFF.

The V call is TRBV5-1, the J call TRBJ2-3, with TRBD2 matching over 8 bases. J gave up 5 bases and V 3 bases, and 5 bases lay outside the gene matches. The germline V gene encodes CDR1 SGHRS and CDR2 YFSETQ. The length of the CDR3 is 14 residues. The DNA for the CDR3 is TGCGCCAGCAGCTCGGGACTAGGGGGAGATACGCAGTATTTT. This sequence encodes CASSSGLGGDTQYF. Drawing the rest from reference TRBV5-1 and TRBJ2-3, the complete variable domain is KAGVTQTPRYLIKTRGQQVTLSCSPISGHRSVSWYQQTPGQGLQFLFEYFSETQRNKGNFPGRFSGRQFSNSRSEMNVSTLELGDSALYLCASSSGLGGDTQYFGPGTRLTVL.

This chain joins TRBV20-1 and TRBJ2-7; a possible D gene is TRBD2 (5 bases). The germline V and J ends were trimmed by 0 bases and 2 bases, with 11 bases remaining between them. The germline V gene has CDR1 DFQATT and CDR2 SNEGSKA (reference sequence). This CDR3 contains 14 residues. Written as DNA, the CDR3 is TGCAGTGCTAGAGATGGTAACGGGGCCTACGAGCAGTACTTC. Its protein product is CSARDGNGAYEQYF.

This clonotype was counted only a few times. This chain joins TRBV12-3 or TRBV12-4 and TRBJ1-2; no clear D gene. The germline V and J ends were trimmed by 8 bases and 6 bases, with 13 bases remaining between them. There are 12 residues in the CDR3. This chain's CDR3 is CASQDSGDGYTF. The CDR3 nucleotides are TGTGCCAGCCAGGATTCCGGCGATGGCTACACCTTC.

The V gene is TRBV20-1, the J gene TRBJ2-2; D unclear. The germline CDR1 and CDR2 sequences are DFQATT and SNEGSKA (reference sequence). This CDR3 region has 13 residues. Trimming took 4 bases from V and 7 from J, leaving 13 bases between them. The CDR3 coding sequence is TGCAGTGCTATAGCCCCATGGGGCGGGGAGCTGTTTTTT. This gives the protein CSAIAPWGGELFF.